Detailed here is one T cell receptor (beta chain). The data belong to a study of blood T cell repertoires in COVID-19. Study-wide background: Material from acute and convalescent COVID-19 was sourced from the United States, Italy and Spain.

In the original analysis: For nucleated cells, counts were estimated from reference gene primer amplification. Sequencing used immunoSEQ multiplex PCR; TCRdb keeps in-frame clones, though not all of them. Clonal size and the V and J genes are those of that table, whereas D and trimming came from the DNA. The sample shows some 99,000 clones, approximately 72% of them seen only once. CDR1 and CDR2 from the germline V gene are MNHEY and SMNVEV (reference sequence). The CDR3 has 14 amino acids. Trimming removed 2 bases at V and 3 bases at J, with 11 bases between. Sequenced material: peripheral blood. This sequence joins TRBV27 and TRBJ2-7; tentatively, D is TRBD2 (5 bases). The sequence was collected from a man aged 70 or older with acute or convalescent COVID-19. CDR3 protein: CASSLSGNYYEQYF. CDR3 nucleotides: TGTGCCAGCAGTTTAAGCGGCAATTACTACGAGCAGTACTTC.